The 8 T cell receptor beta chains in this list originate from one sample, sequenced in a study of PD-1 blockade in mismatch repair-deficient tumors. Repertoires were generated with immunoSEQ multiplex PCR, while TCRdb's copy carries only in-frame clones and drops some. The sample carries about 66,000 clones, about 72% recorded once. The sample consisted of peripheral blood, taken 2 weeks after starting pembrolizumab. The receptors were sampled from an adult with mismatch repair-deficient cancer.

The rearrangement links TRBV19 to TRBJ1-5; the D is unclear. The V end lost 3 bases, the J end lost 3 bases, and 6 bases lay between the germline ends. This CDR3 is built from 13 residues. Germline V CDR1 and CDR2: LNHDA, SQIVND (reference sequence). The CDR3 sequence is CASSIGNNQPQHF. For the CDR3, the DNA is TGTGCCAGTAGTATCGGGAACAATCAGCCCCAGCATTTT.

The rearrangement joins TRBV5-4 to TRBJ2-1; the match to TRBD2 covers 8 bases. Germline assignment: CDR1 SGHNT and CDR2 YYREEE (reference sequence). This CDR3 has 16 amino acids. V lost 5 bases to trimming and J lost 6 bases; unmatched junction nucleotides: 13. Here the CDR3 reads CASSYTGLVKGNEQFF. As DNA, the CDR3 is TGTGCCAGCAGTTACACGGGACTAGTCAAGGGCAATGAGCAGTTCTTC.

Only one count was recorded for this clone. V is TRBV27 and J is TRBJ1-1; no clear D gene. The CDR3 runs 11 residues. Germline assignment: CDR1 MNHEY and CDR2 SMNVEV (reference sequence). V was shortened by 6 bases and J by 6 bases, with 8 bases between the two germline ends. CDR3 in DNA: TGTGCCAGCAGAGGGCTGGCTGAAGCTTTCTTT. The encoded protein is CASRGLAEAFF.

The chain carries TRBV5-5 and TRBJ1-1; 10 bases agree with TRBD1. This CDR3 contains 15 residues. The trim removed 4 bases at V and 5 bases at J, leaving 8 bases unmatched. Per germline, CDR1 SGHKS and CDR2 YYEKEE (reference sequence). The CDR3 spells CASSTPGQGWTEAFF. CDR3 coding DNA: TGTGCCAGCAGCACCCCGGGACAGGGGTGGACTGAAGCTTTCTTT.

This chain joins TRBV7-6 and TRBJ2-7, with unresolved D. This CDR3 has 17 residues. V lost 1 base and J 2 bases, leaving 18 bases between the germline ends. Germline V gives CDR1 SGHVS, CDR2 FNYEAQ. CDR3 bases: TGTGCCAGCAGCTTAGTTCCCTTTCGGACGAGTGCCTACGAGCAGTACTTC. This sequence encodes CASSLVPFRTSAYEQYF.

The V and J genes are TRBV6-5 and TRBJ1-1; D possibly corresponds to TRBD1 (5 bases). The CDR3 covers 14 residues. Looked up from germline, CDR1 is MNHEY and CDR2 is SVGAGI. With 5 bases removed from V and 5 bases from J, the gap between germline ends came to 15 bases. The CDR3 nucleotides are TGTGCCAGCAGTCTTTCGGGGACTGTGACTGAAGCTTTCTTT. As protein: CASSLSGTVTEAFF.

For the CDR3, the DNA is TGTGCCAGCAGCGAGGGGTTTGACACCGGGGAGCTGTTTTTT. It is translated as CASSEGFDTGELFF. The chain has TRBV9 and TRBJ2-2, with D perhaps TRBD1 (5 bases). The V end lost 3 bases, the J end lost 3 bases, and 9 bases lay between the germline ends. CDR1 and CDR2 from the germline V gene are SGDLS and YYNGEE. This CDR3 spans 14 amino acids.

This chain joins TRBV6-6 and TRBJ2-1; D might be TRBD2 (5 bases). The CDR3 has 12 residues. V shed 0 bases and J shed 15 bases, with 12 bases lying between them. Germline lookup yields CDR1 MNHNY and CDR2 SVGAGI (reference sequence). The CDR3 bases are TGTGCCAGCAGTTACTCCCAGGACTGGCTGTTCTTC. Translating gives CASSYSQDWLFF.